This entry describes one T cell receptor beta chain. When the RNA was reverse transcribed, random hexamers were used with an input of about 0.45 to 1 ug. TCR beta CDR3 was amplified by immunoSEQ covering 54 Vbeta and 13 Jbeta. TCRdb recomputed calls from the immunoSEQ multiplex PCR reads with MiXCR, one row per CDR3 protein. Of approximately 200,000 distinct CDR3 sequences in the sample, 95% were seen once. The record originates from a study of CD8 T cells in Susac syndrome. This CDR3 has 14 residues. The germline V gene encodes CDR1 LGHDT and CDR2 YNNKEL (reference sequence). Trimming shortened V by 3 bases and J by 4 bases, and 12 bases separated the two germline ends.

This TCR was recovered from a human donor with multiple sclerosis. Sequenced material: CD4+ T cells from PBMCs. The V gene is TRBV3-1, the J gene TRBJ2-5; D is ambiguous. The CDR3 is CASSQPPSRETQYF. In DNA, the CDR3 is TGTGCCAGCAGCCAGCCTCCCTCTCGAGAGACCCAGTACTTC.